This note documents a single TCR beta chain sequence. The antigen remains unidentified. With no exceptions, donors were healthy Caucasians. This sample is drawn from a study of identical twins. TCRdb reprocessed the 5' RACE reads via MiXCR and lists one record per CDR3 protein. The sample lists under 300,000 distinct CDR3 sequences, 9.5% to 15% occurring once. The CDR3 spans 18 residues. Whole-study results and caveats: Twin pairs' shared out-of-frame alpha sequences were enriched in low generation probability. Models underestimated how often monozygotic twins shared out-of-frame TCR alpha.

The same sample was also studied in work on yellow fever vaccine responses in identical twins.

The rearrangement links TRBV21-1 to TRBJ1-5. TRBV21-1 is marked as a pseudogene. The receptor was isolated from a woman under 30 in good health. Material for sequencing was memory (CD45RO+) T cells sorted from blood. The DNA of the CDR3 is TGTGCCAGCAGCAAAGTTTCAGGAACCTCTGGCAGCAATCAGCCCCAGCATTTT. Residues: CASSKVSGTSGSNQPQHF.